This T cell receptor beta chain was profiled in a study of CD8+ T cells in alopecia areata. Concerning this clone: Its antigen is not known.

The CDR3 runs to 15 residues. Germline V gene lookup returns CDR1 SQVTM and CDR2 ANQGSEA. The V end was cut by 5 bases, the J end by 0 bases, with 14 bases between. Study results and caveats: It was lesional scalp, especially alopecia totalis/universalis, that showed higher clonality than normal scalp.

The authors extracted RNA and reverse transcribed it into cDNA as the sequencing template. The table came from immunoSEQ multiplex PCR; TCRdb's copy has only in-frame clones and leaves some out. The data show about 180,000 clones, about 63% seen once. The starting material was CD4+ T cells sorted from blood, obtained at week 0. The chain recombines TRBV29-1 with TRBJ1-3; tentatively, D is TRBD1 (5 bases). The receptor's source is a human donor with alopecia areata. The CDR3 DNA follows: TGCAGCGTTCTTGGTGGGGCGAACTCTGGAAACACCATATATTTT. It codes for CSVLGGANSGNTIYF.